The source of this TCR beta chain is a study of cytomegalovirus exposure and HLA in healthy donors. Study conclusions and caveats: Among the most significant clusters, several appeared linked to common viral pathogens in a later analysis. Presence/absence analyses treated sequencing depth as roughly uniform across donors. It was about 150 TCR beta chains that were listed as cytomegalovirus-associated. A later analysis showed that HLA-associated TCR beta chains had undergone more clonal expansion than equally common others.

This CDR3 is 13 amino acids long. Primers for the PCR totalled 60 Vbeta and 13 Jbeta. Here immunoSEQ multiplex PCR was the method, and the copy in TCRdb shows in-frame clones only, minus some. The table lists about 190,000 clones, 80% of them singletons, with roughly 0.7% in the top ten. This clone came up once. Its antigen remains unidentified. This TCR was recovered from a boy aged 5-17 years in good health and CMV-seronegative. The chain uses TRBV21-1 and TRBJ2-3; TRBD1 is the table's D call, not checked against the DNA. TRBV21-1 is given as a pseudogene. Material: PBMCs. The CDR3 DNA follows: TGTGCCAGCACCAAGGGCGACACAGATACGCAGTATTTT. Translation: CASTKGDTDTQYF.